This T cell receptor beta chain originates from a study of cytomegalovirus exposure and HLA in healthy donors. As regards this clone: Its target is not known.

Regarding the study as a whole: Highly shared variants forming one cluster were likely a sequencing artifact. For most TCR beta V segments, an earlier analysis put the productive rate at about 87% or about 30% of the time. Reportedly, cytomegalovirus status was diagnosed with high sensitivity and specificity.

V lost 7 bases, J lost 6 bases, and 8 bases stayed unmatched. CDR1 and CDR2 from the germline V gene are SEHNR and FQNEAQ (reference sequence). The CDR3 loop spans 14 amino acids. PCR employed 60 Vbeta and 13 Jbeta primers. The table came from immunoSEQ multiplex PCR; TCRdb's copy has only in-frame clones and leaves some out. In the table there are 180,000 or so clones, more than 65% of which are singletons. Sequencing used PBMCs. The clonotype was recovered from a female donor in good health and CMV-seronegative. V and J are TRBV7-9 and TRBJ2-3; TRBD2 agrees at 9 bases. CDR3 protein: CASKGGSGGDTQYF. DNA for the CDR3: TGTGCCAGCAAGGGGGGTAGCGGGGGTGATACGCAGTATTTT.